The 30 T cell receptor beta chains listed next were all sequenced from one sample in a study of PD-L1 blockade in urothelial cancer. The data were produced by immunoSEQ multiplex PCR, yet TCRdb's version contains in-frame clones alone and is incomplete. The sample has around 69,000 clones, approximately 90% seen once; the top ten hold around 0.87%. Time point specified: peripheral blood 6 weeks after treatment start. The sequencing here drew on PBMCs, taken around atezolizumab (anti-PD-L1) treatment. All receptors derive from an elderly woman with urothelial cancer.

The V gene is TRBV7-9, the J gene TRBJ2-7, with 9 bases that match TRBD1. This CDR3 comprises 19 residues. The V gene's germline CDR1 is SEHNR and CDR2 FQNEAQ (reference sequence). V lost 0 bases to trimming and J lost 2 bases; unmatched junction nucleotides: 14. The CDR3 coding sequence is TGTGCCAGCAGCTTAGCGGGAGGATTGGGGACAGGGATTACCTACGAGCAGTACTTC. Protein product: CASSLAGGLGTGITYEQYF.

The chain is built from TRBV7-9 and TRBJ2-7; tentative D call: TRBD2 (6 bases). V was clipped by 4 bases and J by 2 bases, with 12 bases between them. This CDR3 region has 14 residues. From germline, CDR1 is SEHNR and CDR2 FQNEAQ (reference sequence). DNA of the CDR3: TGTGCCAGCAGCTCATCGGGACTGGCCTACGAGCAGTACTTC. This codes for CASSSSGLAYEQYF.

The V gene is TRBV6-6, the J gene TRBJ2-7, with 8 bases lining up with TRBD1. In germline, CDR1 is MNHNY, CDR2 SVGAGI (reference sequence). The CDR3 contains 15 residues. The V and J ends lost 6 bases and 4 bases, in that order; junction bases with no gene match: 11. In nucleotides, the CDR3 is TGTGCCAGCAGCCAAGACAGGGGCCCTGGGTACGAGCAGTACTTC. Translated, it gives CASSQDRGPGYEQYF.

The chain links TRBV27 to TRBJ2-1; D perhaps matches TRBD2 (5 bases). Germline V gene data show CDR1 as MNHEY and CDR2 as SMNVEV (reference sequence). The CDR3 loop spans 13 amino acids. V shed 1 base and J shed 10 bases, with 11 bases lying between them. The CDR3: CASSLFGDGEQFF. CDR3 nucleotides: TGTGCCAGCAGTTTATTCGGGGATGGCGAGCAGTTCTTC.

The V and J genes are TRBV10-1 and TRBJ1-1; TRBD1 might be the D (5 bases). V lost 7 bases to trimming and J lost 0 bases, with 15 bases between them. There are 15 residues in the CDR3. The germline gives CDR1 WNHNN, CDR2 SYGVQD (reference sequence). This CDR3 is CASTPGGRVNTEAFF. The DNA for the CDR3 is TGCGCCAGCACCCCGGGGGGGAGAGTGAACACTGAAGCTTTCTTT.

The CDR3 here is CASTMGGEGEQFF. In DNA form, the CDR3 reads TGTGCCAGCACCATGGGGGGGGAGGGTGAGCAGTTCTTC. The chain is built from TRBV28 and TRBJ2-1; 7 positions match TRBD2. CDR1 is MDHEN, CDR2 SYDVKM, per germline. The CDR3 is 13 amino acids. The V and J ends lost 7 bases and 9 bases, in that order; junction bases with no gene match: 9. Looking up the rest from reference TRBV28 and TRBJ2-1 gives the full variable domain: DVKVTQSSRYLVKRTGEKVFLECVQDMDHENMFWYRQDPGLGLRLIYFSYDVKMKEKGDIPEGYSVSREKKERFSLILESASTNQTSMYLCASTMGGEGEQFFGPGTRLTVL.

The chain has TRBV6-5 and TRBJ1-5, with D uncertain. V gave up 0 bases and J gave up 5 bases, with 8 bases separating them. This CDR3 region has 14 residues. The V gene's germline CDR1 is MNHEY and CDR2 SVGAGI. The chain's CDR3 is CASSYSRWDQPQHF. CDR3 nucleotides: TGTGCCAGCAGTTACTCGAGGTGGGATCAGCCCCAGCATTTT.

The chain has TRBV28 and TRBJ1-5; the D is unclear. V was cut by 3 bases and J by 4 bases, with 10 bases left in between. The V gene's germline CDR1 is MDHEN and CDR2 SYDVKM. This CDR3 region has 14 residues. CDR3 protein: CASSFIQLNQPQHF. CDR3 DNA sequence: TGTGCCAGCAGTTTTATACAGCTAAATCAGCCCCAGCATTTT.

This chain links TRBV28 with TRBJ2-1; D call uncertain. Germline CDR1 and CDR2: MDHEN and SYDVKM. The CDR3 has 15 amino acids. Trimming removed 3 bases from V and 0 bases from J, with 9 bases in between. The DNA of the CDR3 is TGTGCCAGCAGTTTGATAGATAGCTCCTACAATGAGCAGTTCTTC. This codes for CASSLIDSSYNEQFF. Based on the CDR3 plus reference TRBV28 and TRBJ2-1, the full variable domain is DVKVTQSSRYLVKRTGEKVFLECVQDMDHENMFWYRQDPGLGLRLIYFSYDVKMKEKGDIPEGYSVSREKKERFSLILESASTNQTSMYLCASSLIDSSYNEQFFGPGTRLTVL.

CDR3 sequence reads: CASSSRVNTIYF. Here the CDR3 DNA reads TGTGCCAGCAGCTCCCGGGTGAACACCATATATTTT. The rearrangement joins TRBV5-5 to TRBJ1-3; D not certain. V lost 3 bases and J lost 7, with 8 bases in between. Germline V gives CDR1 SGHKS, CDR2 YYEKEE (reference sequence). This CDR3 comprises 12 residues. Based on the CDR3 plus reference TRBV5-5 and TRBJ1-3, the full variable domain is DAGVTQSPTHLIKTRGQQVTLRCSPISGHKSVSWYQQVLGQGPQFIFQYYEKEERGRGNFPDRFSARQFPNYSSELNVNALLLGDSALYLCASSSRVNTIYFGEGSWLTVV.

The J gene is TRBJ2-1, the V gene TRBV5-1; 10 bases match TRBD2. The CDR3 contains 17 residues. Germline V CDR1 and CDR2: SGHRS, YFSETQ. Germline trimming cut 6 bases from V and 5 bases from J; bases unmatched to any gene: 14. CDR3 amino acids: CASTPTSGPRADNEQFF. The CDR3 coding sequence is TGCGCCAGCACCCCGACTAGCGGGCCGCGCGCAGACAATGAGCAGTTCTTC.

The chain recombines TRBV28 with TRBJ2-5; 7 bases fit TRBD1. Germline V gene data show CDR1 as MDHEN and CDR2 as SYDVKM. The CDR3 consists of 16 residues. The J segment lost 4 bases and the V segment lost 10 bases, leaving 18 bases of the junction unmatched. The CDR3 region is CATELPEGAEGETQYF. The CDR3 coding sequence is TGTGCCACCGAACTGCCCGAGGGGGCAGAAGGAGAGACCCAGTACTTC.

This chain links TRBV6-1 with TRBJ1-1, with 10 bases identical to TRBD1. CDR1 is MNHNS and CDR2 is SASEGT in the germline V gene. V was pared by 3 bases and J by 5 bases, with 9 bases of the junction left unmatched. This CDR3 contains 16 residues. DNA of the CDR3: TGTGCCAGCAGTGAGGGACAGGGGCGGGTAGGGACTGAAGCTTTCTTT. It yields the protein CASSEGQGRVGTEAFF.

As DNA, the CDR3 is TGTGCCAGCAGCCCCAATAGCGGTCCAGATACGCAGTATTTT. Protein product: CASSPNSGPDTQYF. The chain has TRBV7-9 and TRBJ2-3; D is possibly TRBD2 (6 bases). The CDR3 is made up of 14 amino acids. Looked up from germline, CDR1 is SEHNR and CDR2 is FQNEAQ (reference sequence). The ends were cut back, 5 bases at V and 4 bases at J, with 13 bases in the middle.

This sequence joins TRBV18 and TRBJ2-1; possibly TRBD2 for D (6 bases). CDR1 KGHSH and CDR2 LQKENI come from the germline V gene. This CDR3 has 16 amino acids. V gave up 3 bases and J gave up 6 bases, with 18 bases separating them. DNA for the CDR3: TGTGCCAGCTCACCCCCCGGTGGGCGGGATACCAATGAGCAGTTCTTC. It specifies CASSPPGGRDTNEQFF.

This sequence joins TRBV19 and TRBJ2-1; 14 bases map to TRBD2. Germline-derived CDR1 and CDR2 are LNHDA and SQIVND (reference sequence). The CDR3 consists of 16 residues. V dropped 3 bases and J dropped 9; count of bases not matched to a gene: 7. CDR3 coding DNA: TGTGCCAGTAGTATCGGACTAGCGGGAGGAAGGGGTGAGCAGTTCTTC. As protein: CASSIGLAGGRGEQFF. Looking up the rest from reference TRBV19 and TRBJ2-1 gives the full variable domain: DGGITQSPKYLFRKEGQNVTLSCEQNLNHDAMYWYRQDPGQGLRLIYYSQIVNDFQKGDIAEGYSVSREKKESFPLTVTSAQKNPTAFYLCASSIGLAGGRGEQFFGPGTRLTVL.

This rearrangement joins TRBV7-3 to TRBJ2-1, with 13 bases matching TRBD2. This CDR3 contains 15 residues. Germline V CDR1 and CDR2: SGHTA, FQGTGA. J was trimmed by 7 bases and V by 5 bases; bases with no gene match: 5. In DNA, the CDR3 is TGTGCCAGCAGCCTGACTAGCGGGAGGTTTAATGAGCAGTTCTTC. Its translation: CASSLTSGRFNEQFF.

The chain has TRBV19 and TRBJ2-1, with 12 bases lining up with TRBD2. Germline V gene sequence: CDR1 LNHDA, CDR2 SQIVND (reference sequence). This CDR3 comprises 15 residues. Trimming cost V 3 bases and J 6 bases; bases outside gene matches: 3. CDR3: CASSMGLAGLNEQFF. CDR3 sequence (DNA): TGTGCCAGTAGTATGGGACTAGCGGGTCTCAATGAGCAGTTCTTC.

V gene TRBV13 combines with J gene TRBJ2-7; 8 positions match TRBD2. V gave up 5 bases and J gave up 6 bases; unmatched junction bases: 12. The CDR3 covers 15 residues. Looked up from germline, CDR1 is PRHDT and CDR2 is FYEKMQ (reference sequence). The CDR3 bases are TGTGCCAGCAGCAACTCCGGGACTAGTATCGGCGAGCAGTACTTC. This gives the protein CASSNSGTSIGEQYF.

CDR3 in DNA: TGTGCCAGCAGCAAAGAGTGGTGGCGGGGGCTCCCCACCTTC. It is translated as CASSKEWWRGLPTF. The chain carries TRBV21-1 and TRBJ1-2. TRBV21-1 corresponds to a pseudogene. The CDR3 length is 14 residues.

The chain uses TRBV28 and TRBJ1-5, with 8 bases fitting TRBD1. V shed 2 bases, J shed 1 base, and the junction held 4 bases outside the gene matches. CDR3 length: 16 residues. Germline loops: CDR1 MDHEN, CDR2 SYDVKM. The DNA of the CDR3 is TGTGCCAGCAGTTTAGCAGGGGGCTTAAGCAATCAGCCCCAGCATTTT. Amino acid sequence: CASSLAGGLSNQPQHF.

J is TRBJ2-7 and V is TRBV19; D unclear. Germline CDR1 reads LNHDA; CDR2 reads SQIVND (reference sequence). The CDR3 has 11 amino acids. Trimming stripped 5 bases from V and 3 bases from J, with 5 bases between. CDR3 DNA sequence: TGTGCCAGTAGTTCCAGCTACGAGCAGTACTTC. Amino acids: CASSSSYEQYF.

The gene calls are TRBV15 and TRBJ2-5; 9 positions agree with TRBD1. The germline V gene has CDR1 LNHNV and CDR2 YYDKDF (reference sequence). The CDR3 loop spans 15 amino acids. V trimming: 3 bases; J trimming: 1 base; junction bases outside the gene matches: 3. CDR3 region: CATSSSGQGQETQYF. The CDR3, as DNA: TGTGCCACCAGCAGCTCGGGACAGGGCCAAGAGACCCAGTACTTC.

The chain employs TRBV28 and TRBJ1-3; D is possibly TRBD1 (5 bases). Trimming shortened V by 3 bases and J by 0 bases, and 9 bases separated the two germline ends. The CDR3 has 15 amino acids. Germline values: CDR1 MDHEN, CDR2 SYDVKM. The CDR3 DNA follows: TGTGCCAGCAGTTTGCAGGGAACCTCTGGAAACACCATATATTTT. Translating it yields CASSLQGTSGNTIYF. Full variable domain (remainder filled in from reference TRBV28 and TRBJ1-3): DVKVTQSSRYLVKRTGEKVFLECVQDMDHENMFWYRQDPGLGLRLIYFSYDVKMKEKGDIPEGYSVSREKKERFSLILESASTNQTSMYLCASSLQGTSGNTIYFGEGSWLTVV.

This chain uses TRBV6-1 with TRBJ1-4; the D is unclear. This CDR3 is 13 amino acids long. V was trimmed by 2 bases and J by 13 bases, leaving 14 bases between them. CDR1 MNHNS and CDR2 SASEGT come from the germline V gene. In nucleotides, the CDR3 is TGTGCCAGCAGTGAAAGGGAGGCGGTTACACTGTTTTTT. Translation: CASSEREAVTLFF.

This rearrangement joins TRBV7-9 to TRBJ2-1; TRBD2 agrees at 9 bases. V trimming: 5 bases; J trimming: 5 bases; junction bases outside the gene matches: 7. In germline, CDR1 is SEHNR, CDR2 FQNEAQ (reference sequence). This CDR3 comprises 15 residues. The CDR3 here is CASSHQREAHNEQFF. CDR3 DNA: TGTGCCAGCAGCCACCAGCGGGAGGCCCACAATGAGCAGTTCTTC. Full variable domain (missing parts from reference TRBV7-9 and TRBJ2-1): DTGVSQNPRHKITKRGQNVTFRCDPISEHNRLYWYRQTLGQGPEFLTYFQNEAQLEKSRLLSDRFSAERPKGSFSTLEIQRTEQGDSAMYLCASSHQREAHNEQFFGPGTRLTVL.

Note on this clone: Germline is not matched at one junction end, which may reflect a read error. V and J are TRBV29-1 and TRBJ2-7; TRBD1 matches 8 bases. Germline-derived CDR1 and CDR2 are SQVTM and ANQGSEA. The CDR3 spans 14 residues. The CDR3 sequence: CSVATLGQGREQYF. CDR3 sequence (DNA): TGCAGTGTTGCCACGCTCGGACAGGGTCGCGAGCAGTACTTC.

This clone was seen a single time. This chain joins TRBV27 and TRBJ1-2, with 11 positions matching TRBD1. Germline V gene data show CDR1 as MNHEY and CDR2 as SMNVEV (reference sequence). The V segment lost 6 bases and the J segment 2 bases; nucleotides outside the gene matches: 2. This CDR3 is built from 14 residues. In DNA, the CDR3 is TGTGCCAGCAGCGGACAGGGGGCGAACTATGGCTACACCTTC. This codes for CASSGQGANYGYTF.

The CDR3 bases are TGTGCCAGCAGCCGTGACGCGGGGTCTCGGGAGACCCAGTACTTC. It specifies CASSRDAGSRETQYF. The chain is built from TRBV9 and TRBJ2-5; D might be TRBD2 (6 bases). The ends were cut back, 4 bases at V and 5 bases at J, with 18 bases in the middle. The germline V gene has CDR1 SGDLS and CDR2 YYNGEE. This CDR3 has 15 amino acids.

The rearrangement links TRBV6-1 to TRBJ1-1, with no clear D. Between the trimmed V and J ends, which lost 4 bases and 1 base, there was a span of 7 bases. Germline lookup yields CDR1 MNHNS and CDR2 SASEGT. The CDR3 has 13 residues. The CDR3 loop reads CASSATWNTEAFF. The DNA of the CDR3 is TGTGCCAGCAGTGCCACATGGAACACTGAAGCTTTCTTT.